The source of this TCR beta chain is a study of blood T cells in healthy people across ages (dated by TCRdb to about 2015). Background on the whole study: In model experiments, template switching captured about one uniquely barcoded TCR beta cDNA molecule for every two T cells. To track age-related changes in TCR beta repertoire diversity, the study relied on deep sequencing normalized with unique cDNA molecular identifiers. Donors were grouped into four age groups: young (average 16 years), middle-aged (roughly 37), aged (about 60) and long-lived (around 82). Donors of different ages were randomly distributed across sequencing lanes to avoid experimental bias. Two additional independent replicas of 1 million unique cDNA reads from the same blood draw were analyzed for two donors (one aged 18 to 29 and one aged 80 or older). Broader findings and caveats from the paper: As age increased, observed TCR beta diversity per million T cells dropped in a roughly linear way, and a significant reduction was already evident by age 40. Observed TCR beta diversity correlated strongly with the percentage of naive T cells measured by flow cytometry. Estimates of total diversity from one million sequenced T cells were regarded as lower bounds and underestimates. Because donor CMV infection status was unknown, age-related changes in expanded clonotypes were potentially confounded. Compared with the aged group, the long-lived group had more naive CD4+ T cells, fewer expanded clones and increased TCR diversity, a pattern suggesting age selection. Since profiling was done on bulk unsorted PBMCs, naive and antigen-experienced compartments could not be conclusively compared.

Donors were 40 or so systemically healthy Caucasian individuals from Russia aged roughly 6 to 95 years. Approximately 9.3 milliliters of peripheral blood were collected from each donor into EDTA-treated Vacutainer tubes. Ficoll-Paque density-gradient centrifugation was used to isolate PBMCs, with at least 6.5 million per sample. Trizol reagent was used to extract total RNA from the PBMCs, yielding at least 5.5 micrograms per sample. Naive CD45RAhigh/CD27high T cell percentages were measured by flow cytometry on a PBMC aliquot from every donor. From the cysteine through the phenylalanine, the CDR3 covers 12 amino acids. This entry keeps only the CDR3 DNA: 36 bases, framed from base 1. The germline V gene encodes CDR1 SNHLY and CDR2 FYNNEI. V was cut back by 8 bases and J by 7 bases, leaving a gap of 14 bases between them. Receptors were amplified or captured by 5' RACE. The sequencer listed for this sample is Illumina HiSeq 2500. A second PCR of about 6 to 11 cycles was run with a J-beta primer mix and a sample-barcoded 5' primer. Each TCR beta cDNA molecule received a unique molecular identifier from a template-switch 5' adaptor carrying 12 random nucleotides. Each sample yielded at least 3 million CDR3-containing paired-end reads. The Mint cDNA synthesis kit, primed by a TRBC-specific oligonucleotide, was used to synthesize first-strand cDNA from all RNA. Following uracil-DNA glycosylase treatment, all cDNA underwent a first 18-cycle PCR with the universal primers M1SS and BC2_uni_R. Concerning the study's data processing: Each sample was normalized by randomly selecting 1 million high-quality reads, each carrying a distinct molecular identifier. Reads sharing molecular identifiers were discarded rather than binned into consensus sequences. CDR3 identification, clonotype clustering and error correction used MiTCR with a Q25 quality threshold and the strictest error-elimination algorithm. Lower-bound total TCR beta diversity was estimated with a nonparametric unseen species model using Euler transformation. TCRdb trimmed the raw reads at Q25, called clones with MiXCR and kept productive beta chains. Under each unique CDR3 protein, matching rows form one entry showing the most common genes and DNA. These V and J calls are TCRdb output, not the study's own analysis. The sample table holds roughly 2 million distinct CDR3 sequences, of which 49% were seen once. Of the sample, around 2.1% is held by the ten largest clones.

Notes on this clonotype: Its specific antigen is unknown. No base quality values were provided; no much bigger clone lies one nucleotide off.

This chain is built from TRBV2 and TRBJ1-2; the D gene is possibly TRBD1, with 6 bases matching. The receptor was isolated from a woman aged 40 to 55 in good health. The specimen was blood. This receptor has the CDR3 CASGEGVGGYTF. In nucleotide form, the sequence is TGTGCCAGCGGGGAGGGGGTTGGTGGCTACACCTTC.